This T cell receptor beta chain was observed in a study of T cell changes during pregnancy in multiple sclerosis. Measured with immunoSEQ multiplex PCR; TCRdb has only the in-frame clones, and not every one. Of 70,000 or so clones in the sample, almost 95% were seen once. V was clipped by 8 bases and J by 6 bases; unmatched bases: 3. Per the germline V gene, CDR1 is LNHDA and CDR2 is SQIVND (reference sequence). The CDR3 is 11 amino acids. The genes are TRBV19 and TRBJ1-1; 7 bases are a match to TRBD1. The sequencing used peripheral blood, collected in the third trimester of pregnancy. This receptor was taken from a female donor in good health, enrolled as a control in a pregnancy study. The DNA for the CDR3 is TGTGCCAGTGGACAGGTTCCTGAAGCTTTCTTT. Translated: CASGQVPEAFF.